These 6 T cell receptor beta chains were all obtained from the same sample, sequenced in a study of shared clonotypes between healthy human individuals. Produced via immunoSEQ multiplex PCR; TCRdb's table is partial and in-frame only. This table has 2 million to 3 million clones, approximately 94% appearing once. The sequencing input was naive CD4+ T cells from PBMCs. Indicated subset: CD45RA+ positively selected. Source of these receptors: a man between 18 and 35 years old in good health. Some clones in this sample may be carry-over from other donors' samples.

The chain uses TRBV28 and TRBJ2-2; 9 bases are a match to TRBD2. CDR3 length equals 21 residues. Germline CDR1 MDHEN, CDR2 SYDVKM. J was trimmed by 0 bases and V by 2 bases; bases with no gene match: 16. DNA of the CDR3: TGTGCCAGCAGTTTACTTCTCAGGGGGGTGGCGGGAGGGCCGAACACCGGGGAGCTGTTTTTT. Translating gives CASSLLLRGVAGGPNTGELFF.

The chain combines TRBV5-1 with TRBJ2-1; TRBD1 is a possible D gene (5 bases). Trimming took off 5 bases at V and 6 bases at J, with 15 bases between the two ends. Per germline, CDR1 SGHRS and CDR2 YFSETQ. The CDR3 length is 14 residues. Written as DNA, the CDR3 is TGCGCCAGCAGTACGGATCCCCAGGGCAATGAGCAGTTCTTC. This translates into CASSTDPQGNEQFF.

CDR3 residues: CASSSSGMSSYNEQFF. CDR3 in DNA: TGTGCCAGCAGTTCCAGTGGGATGAGCTCCTACAATGAGCAGTTCTTC. The chain links TRBV6-5 to TRBJ2-1, with no clear D. V was cut by 4 bases and J by 0 bases, with 13 bases left in between. This CDR3 has 16 residues. Germline V lookup: CDR1 MNHEY, CDR2 SVGAGI.

The chain combines TRBV7-8 with TRBJ1-1; 7 positions match TRBD1. J lost 4 bases, V lost 5 bases, and 4 bases had no gene match. This CDR3 contains 13 residues. Germline assignment: CDR1 SGHVS and CDR2 FQNEAQ. The CDR3 nucleotides are TGTGCCAGCAGCAAAGACAGGGCCACTGAAGCTTTCTTT. Residues: CASSKDRATEAFF.

The genes are TRBV4-3 and TRBJ2-2; the match to TRBD1 covers 8 bases. With 0 bases clipped from V and 4 bases from J, the junction kept 10 bases outside the gene matches. The CDR3 runs 18 residues. Germline values: CDR1 LGHNA, CDR2 YSLEER. The CDR3 here is CASSQDGTGRGATGELFF. The CDR3 DNA reads as TGCGCCAGCAGCCAAGACGGGACAGGTCGAGGGGCCACCGGGGAGCTGTTTTTT.

About this clone: Different DNA sequences within this sample yield the same CDR3. Here the CDR3 DNA reads TGCGCCAGCAGCCAGCGAGGACAGCCCCAGCATTTT. It specifies CASSQRGQPQHF. The gene calls are TRBV4-1 and TRBJ1-5; no reliable D call. There are 12 residues in the CDR3. Germline V lookup: CDR1 MGHRA, CDR2 YSYEKL. The V end was cut by 3 bases, the J end by 7 bases, with 7 bases between.